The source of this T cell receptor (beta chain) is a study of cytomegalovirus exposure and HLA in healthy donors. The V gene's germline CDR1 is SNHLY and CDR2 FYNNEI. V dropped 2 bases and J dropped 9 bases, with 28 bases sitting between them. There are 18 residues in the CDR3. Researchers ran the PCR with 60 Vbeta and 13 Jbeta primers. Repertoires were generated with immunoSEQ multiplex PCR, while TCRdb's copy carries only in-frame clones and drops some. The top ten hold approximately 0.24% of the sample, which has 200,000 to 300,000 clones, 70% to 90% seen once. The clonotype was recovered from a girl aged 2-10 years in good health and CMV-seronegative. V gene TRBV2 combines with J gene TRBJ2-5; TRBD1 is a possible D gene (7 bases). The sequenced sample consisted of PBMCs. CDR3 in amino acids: CASSERAGGGPKPMAQYF. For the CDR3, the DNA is TGTGCCAGCAGTGAAAGGGCAGGGGGAGGACCCAAACCCATGGCCCAGTACTTC.